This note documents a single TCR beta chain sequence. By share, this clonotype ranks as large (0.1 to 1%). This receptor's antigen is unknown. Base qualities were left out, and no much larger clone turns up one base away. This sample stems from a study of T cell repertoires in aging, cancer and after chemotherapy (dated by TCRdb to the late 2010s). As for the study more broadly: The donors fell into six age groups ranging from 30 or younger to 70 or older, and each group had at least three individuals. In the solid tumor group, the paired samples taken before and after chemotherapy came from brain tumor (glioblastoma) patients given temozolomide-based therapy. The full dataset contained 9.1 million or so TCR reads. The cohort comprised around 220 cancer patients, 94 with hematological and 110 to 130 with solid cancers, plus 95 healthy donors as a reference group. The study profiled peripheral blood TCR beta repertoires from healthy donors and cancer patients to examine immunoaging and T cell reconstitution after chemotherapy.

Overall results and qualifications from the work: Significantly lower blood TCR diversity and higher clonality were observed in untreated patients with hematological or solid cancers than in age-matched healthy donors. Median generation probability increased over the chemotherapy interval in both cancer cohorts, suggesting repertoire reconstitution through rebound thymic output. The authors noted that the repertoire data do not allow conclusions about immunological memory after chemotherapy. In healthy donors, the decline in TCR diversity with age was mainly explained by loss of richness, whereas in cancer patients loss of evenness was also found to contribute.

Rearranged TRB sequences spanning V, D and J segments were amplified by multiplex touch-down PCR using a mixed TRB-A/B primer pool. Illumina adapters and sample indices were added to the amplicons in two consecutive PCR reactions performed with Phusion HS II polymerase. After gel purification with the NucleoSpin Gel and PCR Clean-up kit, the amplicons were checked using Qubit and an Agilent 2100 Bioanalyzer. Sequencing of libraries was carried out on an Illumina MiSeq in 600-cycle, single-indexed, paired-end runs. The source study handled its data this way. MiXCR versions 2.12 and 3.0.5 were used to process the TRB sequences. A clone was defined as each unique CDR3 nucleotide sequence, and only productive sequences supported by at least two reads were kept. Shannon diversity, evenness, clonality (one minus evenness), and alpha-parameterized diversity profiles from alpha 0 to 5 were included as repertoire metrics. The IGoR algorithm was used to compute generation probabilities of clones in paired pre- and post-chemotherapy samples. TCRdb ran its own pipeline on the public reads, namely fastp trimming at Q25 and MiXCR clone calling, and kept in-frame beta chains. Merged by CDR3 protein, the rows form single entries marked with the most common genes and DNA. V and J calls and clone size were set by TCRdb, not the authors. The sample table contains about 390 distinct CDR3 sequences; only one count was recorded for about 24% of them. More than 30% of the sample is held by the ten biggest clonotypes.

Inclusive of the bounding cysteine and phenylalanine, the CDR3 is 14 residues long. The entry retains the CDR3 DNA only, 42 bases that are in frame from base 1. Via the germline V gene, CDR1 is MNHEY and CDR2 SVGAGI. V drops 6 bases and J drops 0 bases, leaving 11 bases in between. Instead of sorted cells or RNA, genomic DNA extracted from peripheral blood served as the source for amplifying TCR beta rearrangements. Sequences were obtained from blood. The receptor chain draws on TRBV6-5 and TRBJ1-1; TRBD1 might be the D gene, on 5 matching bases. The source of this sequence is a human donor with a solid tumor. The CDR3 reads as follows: CASSRDAMNTEAFF. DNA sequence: TGTGCCAGCAGCCGGGACGCCATGAACACTGAAGCTTTCTTT.